Given below is one TCR beta chain in context. Trimming cost V 1 base and J 0 bases, with 13 bases left between them. Germline V gene lookup returns CDR1 LGHNT and CDR2 FRNRAP. This CDR3 contains 18 residues. The sample originates from a study of blood T cell repertoires in COVID-19. Study context: Acute and convalescent COVID-19 specimens originated in the United States, Italy and Spain. PBMCs, B-cell-depleted T cells, or T cells provided the cDNA or gDNA that made up the material.

Followed over time, Seattle patients had been enrolled while infection was active. Per the original data handling: The authors estimated nucleated cell counts from reference gene primer amplification. The repertoire was sequenced with immunoSEQ multiplex PCR; TCRdb's copy has only in-frame clones and lacks some. The DNA was the basis for D and trimming; V, J and clone size are from that table. The sample carries roughly 400,000 clones, around 87% recorded once. The origin of this receptor is a woman aged 60-70 years with COVID-19, enrolled during active disease. The sample comprised peripheral blood. The gene calls are TRBV12-5 and TRBJ2-6; D unclear. The CDR3 DNA is TGTGCTAGTGGTTTGGGAAGAGGTCGGAGCTCTGGGGCCAACGTCCTGACTTTC. Protein product: CASGLGRGRSSGANVLTF.